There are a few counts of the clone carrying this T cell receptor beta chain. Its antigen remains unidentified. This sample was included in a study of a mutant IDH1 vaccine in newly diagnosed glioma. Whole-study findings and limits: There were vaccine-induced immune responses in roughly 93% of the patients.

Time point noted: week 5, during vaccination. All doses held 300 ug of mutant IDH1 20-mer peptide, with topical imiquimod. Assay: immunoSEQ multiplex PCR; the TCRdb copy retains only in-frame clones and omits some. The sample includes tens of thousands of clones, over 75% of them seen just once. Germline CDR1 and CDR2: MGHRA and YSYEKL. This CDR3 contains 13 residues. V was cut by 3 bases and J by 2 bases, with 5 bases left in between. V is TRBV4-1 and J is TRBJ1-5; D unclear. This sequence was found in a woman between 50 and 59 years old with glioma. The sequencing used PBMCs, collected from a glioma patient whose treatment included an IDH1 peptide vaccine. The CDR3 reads CASSHVGNQPQHF. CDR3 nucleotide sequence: TGCGCCAGCAGCCACGTCGGCAATCAGCCCCAGCATTTT.